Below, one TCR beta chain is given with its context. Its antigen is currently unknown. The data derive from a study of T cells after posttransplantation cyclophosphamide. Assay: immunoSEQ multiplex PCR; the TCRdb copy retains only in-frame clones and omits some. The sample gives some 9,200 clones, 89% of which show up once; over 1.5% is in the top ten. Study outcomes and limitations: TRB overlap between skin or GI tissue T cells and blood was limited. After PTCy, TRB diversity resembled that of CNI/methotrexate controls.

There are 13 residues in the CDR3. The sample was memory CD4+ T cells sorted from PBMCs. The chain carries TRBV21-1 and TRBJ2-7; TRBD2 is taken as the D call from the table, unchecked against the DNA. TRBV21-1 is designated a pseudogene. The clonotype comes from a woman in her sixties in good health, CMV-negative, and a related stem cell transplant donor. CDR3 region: CAGGGTSSYEQYF. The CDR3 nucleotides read TGTGCCGGGGGGGGGACTAGCTCCTACGAGCAGTACTTC.